The 6 T cell receptor beta chains reported below all come from one sample, sequenced in a study of neurological immune-mediated disorders. MiXCR, run by TCRdb on the 5' RACE reads, gives a single entry per CDR3 protein. The repertoire holds about 52,000 distinct CDR3 sequences, with over 3.5% as singletons. Input material: PBMCs. All receptors derive from a man aged 55-75 years with multiple sclerosis.

This clonotype was seen repeatedly, ten times or more. This chain joins TRBV12-3 or TRBV12-4 and TRBJ1-3, with D possibly TRBD1 on 5 matching bases. Trimming removed 11 bases from V and 4 bases from J, with 18 bases in between. CDR3 length: 14 residues. The CDR3 DNA is TGTGCCGGAGGTGTACGGGGCATGGGAAACACCATATATTTT. Residues: CAGGVRGMGNTIYF.

This clonotype was seen ten or more times. The chain is built from TRBV29-1 and TRBJ2-1; TRBD2 aligns across 9 bases. CDR3 length: 13 residues. J gave up 5 bases and V 7 bases, and 6 bases lay outside the gene matches. Germline V CDR1 and CDR2: SQVTM, ANQGSEA. CDR3 in amino acids: CSGRGGDNNEQFF. CDR3 coding DNA: TGCAGCGGGCGCGGGGGGGACAACAATGAGCAGTTCTTC.

This clonotype has only a few counts. A much larger clone sits a single nucleotide away, making a read error possible. The gene calls are TRBV5-4 and TRBJ1-5; D gene ambiguous. The CDR3 contains 13 residues. Germline loops: CDR1 SGHNT, CDR2 YYREEE (reference sequence). V gave up 10 bases and J gave up 2 bases, with 13 bases separating them. As DNA, the CDR3 is TGTGCCGACTCGTCCGGAGGCAATCAGCCCCAGCATTTT. Its translation: CADSSGGNQPQHF.

This clonotype was picked up many times. The chain has TRBV5-1 and TRBJ1-2; 7 bases align to TRBD1. This CDR3 region has 13 residues. Germline V gene data show CDR1 as SGHRS and CDR2 as YFSETQ. The V and J ends lost 3 bases and 6 bases, in that order; junction bases with no gene match: 5. The CDR3 here is CASSSRGADGYTF. The CDR3 DNA reads as TGCGCCAGCAGCTCCAGGGGGGCGGATGGCTACACCTTC.

This clonotype was counted ten times or more. The rearrangement uses TRBV7-2 and TRBJ2-1; 7 bases map to TRBD2. The length of the CDR3 is 14 residues. CDR1 is SGHTA and CDR2 is FQGNSA in the germline V gene. Trimming cost V 1 base and J 6 bases; bases outside gene matches: 3. For the CDR3, the DNA is TGTGCCAGCAGCTTAGGGCGGGAGAGCAATGAGCAGTTCTTC. Its translation is CASSLGRESNEQFF.

This clonotype showed up many times. This chain uses TRBV6-1 with TRBJ1-5, with 7 bases fitting TRBD1. Germline CDR1 MNHNS, CDR2 SASEGT. Unmatched junction bases numbered 7, after V lost 1 base and J lost 7 bases. CDR3 length: 15 amino acids. The CDR3 reads CASSEGSGGRQPQHF. The CDR3 DNA reads as TGTGCCAGCAGTGAAGGTTCAGGGGGAAGACAGCCCCAGCATTTT.